The 32 T cell receptor beta chains below all came from one sample that was sequenced in a study of graft-versus-host responses after intestinal transplantation. Profiled with immunoSEQ multiplex PCR; TCRdb holds only in-frame clones, not every one. The sample holds over 100,000 clones; approximately 90% are singletons and the top ten take about 0.2%. These receptors have no known antigen. The specimen comprised unstimulated CD4+ T cells sorted from spleen or lymph node cells, sampled before transplant. The origin of the receptors is a human donor who was the organ donor for an intestinal transplant.

This chain links TRBV9 with TRBJ2-1, with TRBD1 matching over 9 bases. Looked up from germline, CDR1 is SGDLS and CDR2 is YYNGEE. V trimming: 4 bases; J trimming: 7 bases; junction bases outside the gene matches: 9. The CDR3 consists of 15 residues. The CDR3 is CASSLGQGTRNEQFF. The CDR3 DNA sequence: TGTGCCAGCAGCCTGGGACAGGGCACTAGGAATGAGCAGTTCTTC.

The rearrangement links TRBV15 to TRBJ1-5, with unresolved D. The germline CDR1 and CDR2 sequences are LNHNV and YYDKDF (reference sequence). The V gene lost 0 bases and the J gene lost 3 bases, with 9 bases spanning the gap. This CDR3 contains 15 residues. CDR3 DNA: TGTGCCACCAGCAGAGAATTAGGGTACAATCAGCCCCAGCATTTT. Protein product: CATSRELGYNQPQHF.

The gene calls are TRBV6-5 and TRBJ2-7, with TRBD2 as a possible D gene (5 bases). There are 16 residues in the CDR3. Germline V gene sequence: CDR1 MNHEY, CDR2 SVGAGI. Trimming stripped 1 base from V and 0 bases from J, with 13 bases between. In DNA, the CDR3 is TGTGCCAGCAGTTACTTAGGTAGCGCGCACTCCTACGAGCAGTACTTC. It codes for CASSYLGSAHSYEQYF.

This rearrangement joins TRBV4-3 to TRBJ1-2, with 8 nucleotides matching TRBD1. With 2 bases clipped from V and 6 bases from J, the junction kept 11 bases outside the gene matches. Germline V gives CDR1 LGHNA, CDR2 YSLEER. This CDR3 has 16 amino acids. CDR3 residues: CASSQNPRTGLDGYTF. CDR3 bases: TGCGCCAGCAGCCAAAACCCCCGGACAGGGCTGGATGGCTACACCTTC.

The CDR3 coding sequence is TGTGCCAGCAGCCATCCCGGACAGGGTTCTGGAAACACCATATATTTT. Translated: CASSHPGQGSGNTIYF. The V gene is TRBV4-2, the J gene TRBJ1-3, with 8 bases fitting TRBD1. The germline gives CDR1 LGHNA, CDR2 YNFKEQ. This CDR3 is 16 amino acids long. V shed 3 bases, J shed 1 base, and the junction held 5 bases outside the gene matches.

The chain uses TRBV6-1 and TRBJ2-7; D is undetermined. V was clipped by 6 bases and J by 12 bases, with 15 bases between them. Germline V gene sequence: CDR1 MNHNS, CDR2 SASEGT. The CDR3 runs to 11 residues. The CDR3 DNA is TGTGCCAGCAGCCGAGCAGAGATGCGGTACTTC. Residues: CASSRAEMRYF.

A remark on this clone: The same CDR3 arises from other DNA sequences in this sample as well. The gene calls are TRBV7-2 and TRBJ1-1, with D unresolved. The CDR3 runs 13 residues. Trimming removed 1 base from V and 1 base from J, with 4 bases in between. CDR1 and CDR2 from the germline V gene are SGHTA and FQGNSA. CDR3 region: CASSLDRNTEAFF. The CDR3, as DNA: TGTGCCAGCAGCTTAGACAGGAACACTGAAGCTTTCTTT.

The chain couples TRBV7-3 to TRBJ2-1; a possible D gene is TRBD2 (6 bases). V was clipped by 4 bases and J by 0 bases, with 13 bases between them. The germline gives CDR1 SGHTA, CDR2 FQGTGA. This CDR3 spans 16 amino acids. This CDR3 is CASSSTAGNSYNEQFF. As DNA, the CDR3 is TGTGCCAGCAGCTCCACGGCGGGGAACTCCTACAATGAGCAGTTCTTC.

This rearrangement joins TRBV19 to TRBJ1-2; no reliable D call. This CDR3 is built from 14 residues. Trimming shortened V by 0 bases and J by 4 bases, and 9 bases separated the two germline ends. Germline V gene lookup returns CDR1 LNHDA and CDR2 SQIVND (reference sequence). CDR3 region: CASSIDAGFYGYTF. The DNA for the CDR3 is TGTGCCAGTAGTATAGATGCCGGTTTCTATGGCTACACCTTC. Based on the CDR3 plus reference TRBV19 and TRBJ1-2, the full variable domain is DGGITQSPKYLFRKEGQNVTLSCEQNLNHDAMYWYRQDPGQGLRLIYYSQIVNDFQKGDIAEGYSVSREKKESFPLTVTSAQKNPTAFYLCASSIDAGFYGYTFGSGTRLTVV.

This clone has just one count. The gene calls are TRBV5-1 and TRBJ1-1; D uncertain. This CDR3 is built from 13 residues. V shed 0 bases and J shed 5 bases, with 8 bases lying between them. CDR1 and CDR2 from the germline V gene are SGHRS and YFSETQ. For the CDR3, the DNA is TGCGCCAGCAGCTTGGGGGTGGAGACTGAAGCTTTCTTT. It translates to CASSLGVETEAFF.

The J gene is TRBJ1-2, the V gene TRBV19; TRBD1 agrees at 7 bases. With 4 bases clipped from V and 4 bases from J, the junction kept 9 bases outside the gene matches. CDR1 is LNHDA, CDR2 SQIVND, per germline (reference sequence). This CDR3 is 15 amino acids long. The CDR3 reads CASSTHRDSIYGYTF. The DNA for the CDR3 is TGTGCCAGTAGTACACACCGGGACAGTATCTATGGCTACACCTTC.

As to this clone: Other DNA sequences in the same sample also yield this CDR3. The chain couples TRBV30 to TRBJ1-5; no reliable D call. Germline CDR1 and CDR2: GTSNPN and SVGIG (reference sequence). The V and J ends lost 2 bases and 2 bases respectively, with 10 bases between them. This CDR3 contains 14 residues. CDR3 amino acids: CAWSLNSRNQPQHF. In nucleotides, the CDR3 is TGTGCCTGGAGTTTGAATAGCCGCAATCAGCCCCAGCATTTT.

V gene TRBV4-3 combines with J gene TRBJ2-7, with no clear D. This CDR3 is 13 amino acids long. Germline CDR1 is LGHNA and CDR2 is YSLEER. The V end lost 4 bases, the J end lost 1 base, and 8 bases lay between the germline ends. The CDR3 loop is CASSPKISYEQYF. As DNA, the CDR3 is TGCGCCAGCAGCCCTAAGATTTCCTACGAGCAGTACTTC.

The chain joins TRBV5-6 to TRBJ1-1, with 7 bases fitting TRBD1. After removal of 0 bases from V and 1 base from J, the junction contained 9 bases not matched to a gene. The CDR3 length is 17 residues. CDR1 is SGHDT, CDR2 YYEEEE, per germline. This CDR3 reads CASSLVKTGFKNTEAFF. CDR3 nucleotide sequence: TGTGCCAGCAGCTTGGTTAAGACAGGGTTCAAGAACACTGAAGCTTTCTTT. Combining the CDR3 with reference TRBV5-6 and TRBJ1-1 gives the whole variable domain DAGVTQSPTHLIKTRGQQVTLRCSPKSGHDTVSWYQQALGQGPQFIFQYYEEEERQRGNFPDRFSGHQFPNYSSELNVNALLLGDSALYLCASSLVKTGFKNTEAFFGQGTRLTVV.

The rearrangement uses TRBV7-2 and TRBJ2-7; the match to TRBD2 covers 15 bases. The CDR3 is 15 amino acids. The trim removed 5 bases at V and 3 bases at J, leaving 2 bases unmatched. The V gene's germline CDR1 is SGHTA and CDR2 FQGNSA. The CDR3 region has the DNA TGTGCCAGCAGCCTGGGACTAGCGGGAGGCTACGAGCAGTACTTC. Its protein product is CASSLGLAGGYEQYF.

V gene TRBV7-7 combines with J gene TRBJ2-3, with D hard to call. The CDR3 runs to 14 residues. Germline loops: CDR1 SSHAT, CDR2 FNYEAQ (reference sequence). V was cut by 3 bases and J by 0 bases, with 7 bases left in between. DNA for the CDR3: TGTGCCAGCAGCTTGTCCCAGAGCACAGATACGCAGTATTTT. Translated, it gives CASSLSQSTDTQYF.

The chain combines TRBV15 with TRBJ2-7; 12 bases agree with TRBD2. This CDR3 has 15 residues. Germline V CDR1 and CDR2: LNHNV, YYDKDF (reference sequence). V lost 3 bases to trimming and J lost 6 bases; unmatched junction nucleotides: 6. CDR3 coding DNA: TGTGCCACCAGCAGGAGACTAGCGGGAGTCGTCGAGCAGTACTTC. It yields the protein CATSRRLAGVVEQYF.

V is TRBV18 and J is TRBJ1-4; D is unresolved. CDR1 KGHSH and CDR2 LQKENI come from the germline V gene. The CDR3 is made up of 13 amino acids. V shed 6 bases and J shed 3 bases, with 8 bases lying between them. CDR3 in DNA: TGTGCCAGCTCTAGAACTTCTAATGAAAAACTGTTTTTT. The encoded protein is CASSRTSNEKLFF.

Here the CDR3 reads CASSSLFAGELFF. The DNA for the CDR3 is TGTGCCAGCAGCTCCCTCTTTGCCGGGGAGCTGTTTTTT. The gene calls are TRBV27 and TRBJ2-2; D unresolved. Trimming cost V 6 bases and J 6 bases, with 11 bases left between them. CDR1 and CDR2 (germline): MNHEY, SMNVEV (reference sequence). CDR3 length: 13 amino acids.

The chain recombines TRBV11-3 with TRBJ2-7; D call uncertain. Trimming pared 1 base from V and 0 bases from J, leaving 7 bases between. CDR3 length: 14 amino acids. CDR1 is SGHNT and CDR2 is YENEEA in the germline V gene. The CDR3 sequence: CASSLGPSSYEQYF. The CDR3 DNA reads TGTGCCAGCAGCTTAGGCCCAAGCTCCTACGAGCAGTACTTC.

V and J are TRBV5-6 and TRBJ2-7; D might be TRBD2 (5 bases). V lost 5 bases and J 1 base, leaving 10 bases between the germline ends. From germline, CDR1 is SGHDT and CDR2 YYEEEE. The CDR3 contains 13 residues. CDR3: CASRLGGSYEQYF. DNA of the CDR3: TGTGCCAGCAGACTAGGCGGGTCCTACGAGCAGTACTTC. The complete variable domain, with remaining parts taken from reference TRBV5-6 and TRBJ2-7, reads DAGVTQSPTHLIKTRGQQVTLRCSPKSGHDTVSWYQQALGQGPQFIFQYYEEEERQRGNFPDRFSGHQFPNYSSELNVNALLLGDSALYLCASRLGGSYEQYFGPGTRLTVT.

The chain recombines TRBV2 with TRBJ2-1; possibly TRBD1 or TRBD2 for D (6 bases each). Trimming shortened V by 4 bases and J by 2 bases, and 12 bases separated the two germline ends. Looked up from germline, CDR1 is SNHLY and CDR2 is FYNNEI. This CDR3 contains 15 residues. CDR3 sequence reads: CASSVGGATYNEQFF. CDR3 bases: TGTGCCAGCAGTGTCGGGGGCGCGACCTACAATGAGCAGTTCTTC.

V usage is TRBV9 and J usage is TRBJ2-3; D might be TRBD2 (6 bases). The V gene's germline CDR1 is SGDLS and CDR2 YYNGEE. The CDR3 contains 15 residues. V was trimmed by 1 base and J by 0 bases, leaving 9 bases between them. CDR3 amino acids: CASSVFGTSTDTQYF. The CDR3 region has the DNA TGTGCCAGCAGCGTATTCGGGACTAGCACAGATACGCAGTATTTT.

The chain carries TRBV11-2 and TRBJ2-5, with TRBD2 matching over 7 bases. The J call is uncertain, as TRBJ2-7 better fits the DNA end. Germline V gene data show CDR1 as SGHAT and CDR2 as FQNNGV. The CDR3 contains 15 residues. The DNA for the CDR3 is TGTGCCAGCAGCAAGGGACTACCTAGCTCCTACGAGCAGTACTTC. Encoded protein: CASSKGLPSSYEQYF.

The V gene is TRBV15, the J gene TRBJ1-5, with D unclear. There are 13 residues in the CDR3. Trimming removed 5 bases from V and 1 base from J, with 6 bases in between. Germline CDR1 reads LNHNV; CDR2 reads YYDKDF (reference sequence). The CDR3 protein is CATSSHSNQPQHF. CDR3 nucleotides: TGTGCCACCAGCTCGCACAGCAATCAGCCCCAGCATTTT.

This clone was observed a handful of times. The J gene is TRBJ1-2, the V gene TRBV7-9; D not resolved. Germline V gene data show CDR1 as SEHNR and CDR2 as FQNEAQ (reference sequence). This CDR3 comprises 13 residues. Trimming pared 3 bases from V and 2 bases from J, leaving 7 bases between. The CDR3 spells CASSLNVNYGYTF. The CDR3 DNA is TGTGCCAGCAGCTTGAACGTCAACTATGGCTACACCTTC.

This clone is a singleton in its sample. The V and J genes are TRBV29-1 and TRBJ2-6; TRBD1 might be the D (5 bases). The CDR3 contains 16 residues. V was clipped by 4 bases and J by 2 bases, with 15 bases between them. CDR1 SQVTM and CDR2 ANQGSEA come from the germline V gene. The CDR3 loop reads CSVVGLGATGANVLTF. The CDR3 DNA is TGCAGCGTTGTTGGTTTAGGGGCAACTGGGGCCAACGTCCTGACTTTC.

The rearrangement joins TRBV27 to TRBJ2-1; no clear D. Looked up from germline, CDR1 is MNHEY and CDR2 is SMNVEV (reference sequence). Trimming cost V 3 bases and J 9 bases, with 6 bases left between them. This CDR3 spans 11 amino acids. The CDR3 sequence is CASSLWGEQFF. CDR3 nucleotides: TGTGCCAGCAGTTTGTGGGGTGAGCAGTTCTTC.

This chain uses TRBV9 with TRBJ2-3, with TRBD2 identical over 10 bases. With 2 bases clipped from V and 2 bases from J, the junction kept 5 bases outside the gene matches. The germline CDR1 and CDR2 sequences are SGDLS and YYNGEE. The CDR3 is made up of 16 amino acids. The CDR3 is CASSVTSGSFTDTQYF. CDR3 bases: TGTGCCAGCAGCGTGACTAGCGGGTCCTTCACAGATACGCAGTATTTT.

The CDR3 region is CASSLTYLGTGDYGYTF. The DNA of the CDR3 is TGTGCCAGCAGCTTAACTTATCTGGGGACAGGGGACTATGGCTACACCTTC. The J gene is TRBJ1-2, the V gene TRBV7-2; 10 nucleotides agree with TRBD1. The CDR3 covers 17 residues. Unmatched junction bases numbered 9, after V lost 2 bases and J lost 3 bases. Looked up from germline, CDR1 is SGHTA and CDR2 is FQGNSA.

The chain couples TRBV30 to TRBJ2-4, with D perhaps matching TRBD1 (5 bases). The CDR3 is 14 residues long. CDR1 GTSNPN and CDR2 SVGIG come from the germline V gene (reference sequence). Trimming took off 5 bases at V and 1 base at J, with 12 bases between the two ends. The CDR3 DNA follows: TGTGCCTGGGCCCAGGGTACGGCCAAAAACATTCAGTACTTC. Its protein product is CAWAQGTAKNIQYF.

This chain connects TRBV4-3 to TRBJ2-3, with 11 bases that match TRBD2. Germline CDR1 LGHNA, CDR2 YSLEER. With V trimmed by 2 bases and J by 3 bases, 1 base remained unmatched. The CDR3 totals 15 residues. The CDR3 DNA reads TGCGCCAGCAGCCAAATAGCGGGAGGGACAGATACGCAGTATTTT. It codes for CASSQIAGGTDTQYF.